This is a list of T cell receptor beta chains from one sample in a study of cytomegalovirus exposure and HLA in healthy donors. TCRdb's copy holds only in-frame clones and misses some; the assay was immunoSEQ multiplex PCR. The data contain about 73,000 clones, 65% to 85% of them singletons. The sample was PBMCs. Receptors were obtained from a man between 65 and 85 years old in good health and CMV-seronegative. CDR3s include the opening cysteine and the closing phenylalanine or tryptophan. A D gene is named only where the DNA matches it firmly. Some rows mark clone size as missing; the rest say once, few, many or name a class of expanded clone.

J,D,V,size,CDR3,DNA
TRBJ2-3,TRBD2,TRBV11-2,NA,CASSLALAGPTDTQYF,TGTGCCAGCAGCTTAGCTCTAGCGGGGCCCACAGATACGCAGTATTTT
TRBJ2-1,TRBD2,TRBV19,few,CASSLALAGGSGNEQFF,TGTGCCAGTAGTTTAGCACTAGCGGGAGGATCGGGGAATGAGCAGTTCTTC
TRBJ2-3,NA,TRBV5-1,NA,CASSLEGLGTDTQYF,TGCGCCAGCAGCTTGGAGGGACTCGGCACAGATACGCAGTATTTT
TRBJ1-5,NA,TRBV28,NA,CASRKTGSNQPQHF,TGTGCCAGCAGAAAAACAGGGAGCAATCAGCCCCAGCATTTT
TRBJ2-4,TRBD1,TRBV5-8,NA,CASSLRQGQTKNIQYF,TGTGCCAGCAGCTTGCGACAGGGGCAAACCAAAAACATTCAGTACTTC
TRBJ1-2,NA,TRBV6-5,once,CASSYSAFDYGYTF,TGTGCCAGCAGTTACTCGGCTTTTGACTATGGCTACACCTTC
TRBJ2-5,TRBD1,TRBV5-1,few,CASSSGGQETQYF,TGCGCCAGCAGCTCAGGGGGACAAGAGACCCAGTACTTC
TRBJ1-6,TRBD1,TRBV18,NA,CASSPPPGGSSPLHF,TGTGCCAGCTCACCCCCCCCAGGGGGTTCTTCACCCCTCCACTTT
TRBJ2-7,NA,TRBV5-1,NA,CASSFQLGNSYEQYF,TGCGCCAGCAGCTTTCAGCTGGGCAACTCCTACGAGCAGTACTTC
TRBJ1-2,NA,TRBV4-3,few,CASSQNGGVGSGYTF,TGCGCCAGCAGCCAGAACGGGGGAGTCGGTTCTGGCTACACCTTC
TRBJ1-5,NA,TRBV19,few,CASSIGIGQKNQPQHF,TGTGCCAGTAGTATAGGTATCGGACAGAAAAATCAGCCCCAGCATTTT
TRBJ2-7,TRBD2,TRBV7-2,NA,CASSLGPLAGNYEQYF,TGTGCCAGCAGCTTAGGGCCCCTAGCGGGGAACTACGAGCAGTACTTC
TRBJ2-7,TRBD2,TRBV5-1,NA,CASSWTPSGGPYEQYF,TGCGCCAGCAGCTGGACCCCTAGCGGGGGACCTTACGAGCAGTACTTC
TRBJ2-3,TRBD2,TRBV19,NA,CASSYTSGARTDTQYF,TGTGCCAGTAGTTACACTAGCGGGGCTCGCACAGATACGCAGTATTTT
TRBJ2-3,NA,TRBV19,once,CASSIGQRGDTQYF,TGTGCCAGTAGTATAGGTCAGCGAGGGGATACGCAGTATTTT
TRBJ2-5,NA,TRBV5-4,NA,CASSLGLEAETQYF,TGTGCCAGCAGCTTGGGCTTGGAAGCGGAGACCCAGTACTTC
TRBJ1-3,NA,TRBV7-9,NA,CASKEGGGNTIYF,TGTGCCAGCAAAGAAGGGGGAGGAAACACCATATATTTT
TRBJ2-5,NA,TRBV4-3,NA,CASSQDIQRAETQYF,TGCGCCAGCAGCCAAGATATTCAAAGAGCAGAGACCCAGTACTTC
TRBJ2-7,TRBD2,TRBV6-1,NA,CASSLSGLAYEQYF,TGTGCCAGCAGTCTTAGCGGGCTAGCCTACGAGCAGTACTTC
TRBJ1-2,NA,TRBV6-1,NA,CASGSGNYGYTF,TGTGCCAGCGGGTCGGGTAACTATGGCTACACCTTC
TRBJ1-5,NA,TRBV6-5,NA,CASSRQIPSNQPQHF,TGTGCCAGCAGTCGACAGATTCCTAGCAATCAGCCCCAGCATTTT
TRBJ1-1,NA,TRBV30,NA,CACSNSVATEAFF,TGTGCCTGCAGTAACTCAGTAGCCACTGAAGCTTTCTTT
TRBJ1-1,TRBD1,TRBV29-1,few,CSVYRTGNTEAFF,TGCAGCGTTTACCGGACAGGGAACACTGAAGCTTTCTTT
TRBJ2-3,NA,TRBV7-2,NA,CASSLEASFYTDTQYF,TGTGCCAGCAGCTTAGAGGCTAGTTTTTACACAGATACGCAGTATTTT
TRBJ2-2,NA,TRBV6-1,NA,CASERDSTGELFF,TGTGCCAGTGAACGGGACTCAACCGGGGAGCTGTTTTTT
TRBJ1-2,TRBD1,TRBV7-8,NA,CASSLLGQGSPYGYTF,TGTGCCAGCAGCCTCCTGGGACAGGGGTCTCCCTATGGCTACACCTTC
TRBJ2-2,NA,TRBV28,NA,CASTEGGDGELFF,TGTGCCAGCACTGAGGGAGGTGACGGGGAGCTGTTTTTT
TRBJ1-6,NA,TRBV5-1,NA,CASSLLGEVSYNSPLHF,TGCGCCAGCAGCTTGTTAGGGGAGGTATCCTATAATTCACCCCTCCACTTT
TRBJ2-1,TRBD1,TRBV28,NA,CASSLGPGQINNEQFF,TGTGCCAGCAGTCTGGGCCCGGGACAGATTAACAATGAGCAGTTCTTC
TRBJ1-5,NA,TRBV28,once,CASSLLRQVRNPQHF,TGTGCCAGCAGTTTACTTCGCCAGGTCCGGAATCCCCAGCATTTT
TRBJ2-4,NA,TRBV7-9,NA,CASSPPGRGNIQYF,TGTGCCAGCAGCCCCCCGGGGAGAGGAAACATTCAGTACTTC
TRBJ2-2,NA,TRBV10-3,NA,CAISNREPGELFF,TGTGCCATCAGCAACAGGGAACCCGGGGAGCTGTTTTTT
TRBJ1-1,NA,TRBV19,NA,CATLPTPAGYTEAFF,TGTGCCACCCTTCCCACCCCCGCAGGATACACTGAAGCTTTCTTT
TRBJ2-2,NA,TRBV9,NA,CASSVASRNTGELFF,TGTGCCAGCAGCGTAGCCTCGCGGAACACCGGGGAGCTGTTTTTT
TRBJ1-5,NA,TRBV30,NA,CAWSENSSQPQHF,TGTGCCTGGAGTGAAAATAGCAGTCAGCCCCAGCATTTT
TRBJ2-7,TRBD1,TRBV6-5,NA,CASSPQGAVTYEQYF,TGTGCCAGCAGTCCACAGGGGGCGGTTACCTACGAGCAGTACTTC
TRBJ2-2,TRBD1,TRBV28,NA,CASSSSQGAQTGELFF,TGTGCCAGCAGTTCCTCACAGGGGGCGCAAACCGGGGAGCTGTTTTTT
TRBJ2-3,NA,TRBV11-3,NA,CASSLQGGATDTQYF,TGTGCCAGCAGCTTACAAGGGGGGGCCACAGATACGCAGTATTTT
TRBJ1-4,TRBD1,TRBV4-3,few,CASSQDRGWEKLFF,TGCGCCAGCAGCCAGGACAGGGGTTGGGAAAAACTGTTTTTT
TRBJ1-4,NA,TRBV19,NA,CASSIGQPQAGEKLFF,TGTGCCAGTAGTATTGGACAGCCGCAAGCCGGTGAAAAACTGTTTTTT
TRBJ1-6,NA,TRBV6-1,few,CASSVSSYNSPLHF,TGTGCCAGCAGTGTTAGCTCCTATAATTCACCCCTCCACTTT
TRBJ1-1,NA,TRBV5-8,NA,CASSFGPDFEAFF,TGTGCCAGCAGCTTTGGGCCGGACTTTGAAGCTTTCTTT
TRBJ1-2,TRBD1,TRBV6-5,NA,CASRFADRAYGYTF,TGTGCCAGCAGATTCGCCGACAGGGCCTATGGCTACACCTTC
TRBJ2-3,TRBD2,TRBV9,few,CASSPHHRTSGQTDTQYF,TGTGCCAGCAGCCCTCACCACCGGACTAGCGGGCAGACAGATACGCAGTATTTT
TRBJ1-2,NA,TRBV6-1,NA,CAASTTNYGYTF,TGTGCCGCCAGTACTACTAACTATGGCTACACCTTC
TRBJ1-1,NA,TRBV4-3,NA,CASSQDGGRRTEAFF,TGCGCCAGCAGCCAAGACGGTGGTCGAAGAACTGAAGCTTTCTTT
TRBJ1-4,NA,TRBV6-1,NA,CASSEIPRGGPRPPTFEKLFF,TGTGCCAGCAGTGAAATCCCGCGGGGGGGGCCACGTCCCCCCACTTTCGAAAAACTGTTTTTT
TRBJ1-5,NA,TRBV30,NA,CAWSVGSDQPQHF,TGTGCCTGGAGTGTAGGCAGCGATCAGCCCCAGCATTTT
TRBJ2-3,NA,TRBV7-2,NA,CASSLGTTYTDTQYF,TGTGCCAGCAGCTTAGGGACTACCTACACAGATACGCAGTATTTT
TRBJ2-2,NA,TRBV19,NA,CASSIGGRTNTGELFF,TGTGCCAGTAGTATAGGGGGGCGTACGAACACCGGGGAGCTGTTTTTT
TRBJ2-2,NA,TRBV19,NA,CASSPPWQTGELFF,TGTGCCAGTAGTCCCCCCTGGCAGACCGGGGAGCTGTTTTTT
TRBJ2-5,NA,TRBV7-9,NA,CASSLLQETQYF,TGTGCCAGCAGCCTTCTCCAAGAGACCCAGTACTTC
TRBJ2-4,NA,TRBV5-4,NA,CASSLGHGDIQYF,TGTGCCAGCAGCTTGGGACACGGGGACATTCAGTACTTC
TRBJ2-2,NA,TRBV5-4,NA,CASSAPLGGRAGGELFF,TGTGCCAGCAGCGCCCCACTGGGTGGGCGGGCCGGCGGGGAGCTGTTTTTT